This T cell receptor beta chain appears in the sequencing data of a study of T cell changes during pregnancy in multiple sclerosis. V lost 1 base, J lost 8 bases, and 5 bases lay in between. The germline V gene encodes CDR1 SEHNR and CDR2 FQNEAQ (reference sequence). The CDR3 is made up of 11 amino acids. This table comes from immunoSEQ multiplex PCR, and its TCRdb copy is limited to in-frame clones, with some not included. The sample includes around 69,000 clones, around 94% of them seen just once. The receptor was derived from a female donor in good health, enrolled as a control in a pregnancy study. This chain links TRBV7-9 with TRBJ1-2; unclear D gene. The sample was peripheral blood, taken in the second trimester of pregnancy. In DNA form, the CDR3 reads TGTGCCAGCAGCTTAGGACTCGGCTACACCTTC. Protein product: CASSLGLGYTF. Full variable domain (rest looked up from reference TRBV7-9 and TRBJ1-2): DTGVSQNPRHKITKRGQNVTFRCDPISEHNRLYWYRQTLGQGPEFLTYFQNEAQLEKSRLLSDRFSAERPKGSFSTLEIQRTEQGDSAMYLCASSLGLGYTFGSGTRLTVV.